This TCR beta chain was captured in a study of CD8+CD57+ T cells in acquired aplastic anemia. Whole-study context: Sorting CD4+ and CD8+ cells gave DNA averaging around 3 ug. There were some 9.8 million reads, on average, for CD4+ cells from healthy donors. Findings and limits, study-wide: Over 25 shared CD8+ CDR3s appeared highly expressed within patients' immunodominant clones. Controls and patients did not differ significantly in CD8+ Simpson's diversity.

The template used for profiling TCR beta VDJ and CDR3 was genomic DNA. TCRdb passed the reads through MiXCR, listing each CDR3 protein once. Altogether approximately 130,000 distinct CDR3 sequences are present, more than 35% being singletons, with the ten largest covering 8% to 8.5%. Comments on this clonotype: Its antigen is currently unknown.

This receptor was obtained from a human donor in good health, serving as a control. Material for sequencing was sorted CD4+, CD8+, or CD8+CD57+ T cells (not recorded which) from PBMCs.

The CDR3 reads CASRETGFSNQPQHF. The CDR3 DNA reads as TGTGCCAGCAGAGAGACAGGGTTTAGCAATCAGCCCCAGCATTTT. This rearrangement joins TRBV6-1 to TRBJ1-5, with TRBD1 matching 7 bases. Germline CDR1 MNHNS, CDR2 SASEGT. Trimming cost V 6 bases and J 0 bases; bases outside gene matches: 5. The CDR3 spans 15 residues.